The entry that follows covers one T cell receptor beta chain sequence. Antigen specificity is unknown. This specimen comes from a study of identical twins. Study conclusions and caveats: Less excess twin sharing appeared in beta out-of-frame sequences. Donors were not followed over many years; analysis was cross-sectional.

Healthy Caucasian donors formed the entire cohort. Each cDNA held unique molecular identifiers, and template switching gave it a universal primer site. TCRdb processed the 5' RACE reads anew with MiXCR; each CDR3 protein has one entry. The sample yields about 460,000 distinct CDR3 sequences, more than 13% seen once. Germline lookup yields CDR1 DFQATT and CDR2 SNEGSKA (reference sequence). V shed 5 bases, J shed 7 bases, and the junction held 11 bases outside the gene matches. This CDR3 region has 14 residues. These data also formed part of another study, on yellow fever vaccine responses in identical twins.

The TCR originated in a woman between 18 and 29 years old in good health. The specimen was CD4+ T cells sorted from blood. J is TRBJ2-3 and V is TRBV20-1; 8 positions match TRBD2. The CDR3 loop reads CSAAEVAGTYTQYF. CDR3 sequence (DNA): TGCAGTGCTGCTGAGGTAGCGGGAACTTATACGCAGTATTTT.